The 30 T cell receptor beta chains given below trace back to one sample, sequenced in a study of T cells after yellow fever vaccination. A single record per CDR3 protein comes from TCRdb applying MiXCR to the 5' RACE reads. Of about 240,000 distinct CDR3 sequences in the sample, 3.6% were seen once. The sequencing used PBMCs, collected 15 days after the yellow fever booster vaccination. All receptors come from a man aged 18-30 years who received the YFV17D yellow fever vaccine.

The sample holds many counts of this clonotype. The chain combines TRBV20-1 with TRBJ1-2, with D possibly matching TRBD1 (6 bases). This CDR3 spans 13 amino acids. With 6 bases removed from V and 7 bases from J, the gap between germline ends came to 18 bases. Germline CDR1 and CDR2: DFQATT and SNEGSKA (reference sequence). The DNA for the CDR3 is TGCAGTGCCTTAGAAGGACAGACTTCTGGCTACACCTTC. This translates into CSALEGQTSGYTF.

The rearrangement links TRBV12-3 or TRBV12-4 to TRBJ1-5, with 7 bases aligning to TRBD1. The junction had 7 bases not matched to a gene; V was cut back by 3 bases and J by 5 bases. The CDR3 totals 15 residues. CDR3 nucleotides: TGTGCCAGCAGTTTTGGGGGGACAGTAGATCAGCCCCAGCATTTT. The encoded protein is CASSFGGTVDQPQHF.

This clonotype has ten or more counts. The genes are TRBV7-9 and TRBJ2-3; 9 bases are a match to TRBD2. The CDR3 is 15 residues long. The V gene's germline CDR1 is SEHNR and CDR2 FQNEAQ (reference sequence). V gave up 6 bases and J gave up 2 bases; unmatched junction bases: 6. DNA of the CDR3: TGTGCCAGCAGTTTGGCTAGCGGGGACACAGATACGCAGTATTTT. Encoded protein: CASSLASGDTDTQYF.

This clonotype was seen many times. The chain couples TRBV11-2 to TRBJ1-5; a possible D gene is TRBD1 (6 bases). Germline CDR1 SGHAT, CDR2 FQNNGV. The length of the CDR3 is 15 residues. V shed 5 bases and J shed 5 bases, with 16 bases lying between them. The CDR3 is CASSRGGGRYQPQHF. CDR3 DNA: TGTGCCAGCAGCCGCGGGGGGGGGCGTTATCAGCCCCAGCATTTT.

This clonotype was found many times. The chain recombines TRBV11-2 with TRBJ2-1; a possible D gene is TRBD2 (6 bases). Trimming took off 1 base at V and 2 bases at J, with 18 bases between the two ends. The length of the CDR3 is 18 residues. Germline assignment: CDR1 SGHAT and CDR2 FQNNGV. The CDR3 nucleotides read TGTGCCAGCAGCTTAGGGCGGGGCGTGGGTTTCCCCTACAATGAGCAGTTCTTC. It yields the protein CASSLGRGVGFPYNEQFF.

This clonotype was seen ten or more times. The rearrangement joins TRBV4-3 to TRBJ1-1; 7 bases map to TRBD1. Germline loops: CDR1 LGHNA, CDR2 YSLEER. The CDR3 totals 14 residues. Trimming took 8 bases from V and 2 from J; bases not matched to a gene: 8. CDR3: CASRTGAHNTEAFF. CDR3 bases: TGCGCCAGCCGGACAGGAGCCCATAACACTGAAGCTTTCTTT.

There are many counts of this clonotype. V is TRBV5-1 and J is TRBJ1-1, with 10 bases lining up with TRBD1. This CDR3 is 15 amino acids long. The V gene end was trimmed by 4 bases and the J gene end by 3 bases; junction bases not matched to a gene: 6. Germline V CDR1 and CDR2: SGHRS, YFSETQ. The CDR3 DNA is TGCGCCAGCAGCGAGGCGGACAGGGGGGACACTGAAGCTTTCTTT. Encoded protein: CASSEADRGDTEAFF.

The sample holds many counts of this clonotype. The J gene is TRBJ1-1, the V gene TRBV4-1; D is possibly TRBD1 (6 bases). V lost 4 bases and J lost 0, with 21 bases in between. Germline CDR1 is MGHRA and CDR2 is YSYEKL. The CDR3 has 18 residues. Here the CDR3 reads CASSRIPLTGGMNTEAFF. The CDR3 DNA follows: TGCGCCAGCAGCCGGATACCCCTGACAGGCGGGATGAACACTGAAGCTTTCTTT.

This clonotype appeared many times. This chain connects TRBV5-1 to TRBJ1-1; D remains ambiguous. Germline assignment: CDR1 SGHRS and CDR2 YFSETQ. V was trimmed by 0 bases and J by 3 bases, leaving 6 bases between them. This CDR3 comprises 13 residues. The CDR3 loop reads CASSLEMDTEAFF. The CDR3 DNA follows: TGCGCCAGCAGCTTGGAGATGGACACTGAAGCTTTCTTT.

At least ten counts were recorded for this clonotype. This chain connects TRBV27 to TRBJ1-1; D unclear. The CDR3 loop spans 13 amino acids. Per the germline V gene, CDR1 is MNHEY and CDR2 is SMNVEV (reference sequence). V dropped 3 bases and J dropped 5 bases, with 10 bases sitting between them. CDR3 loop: CASSFVGGTEAFF. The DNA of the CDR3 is TGTGCCAGCAGTTTTGTAGGAGGGACTGAAGCTTTCTTT.

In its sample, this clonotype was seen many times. Written as DNA, the CDR3 is TGTGCCAGCAGCTTGTGGGGGAACACTGAAGCTTTCTTT. Residues: CASSLWGNTEAFF. The genes are TRBV5-5 and TRBJ1-1; D not certain. Germline lookup yields CDR1 SGHKS and CDR2 YYEKEE (reference sequence). This CDR3 spans 13 amino acids. Trimming took off 1 base at V and 1 base at J, with 5 bases between the two ends. Full variable domain (remainder filled in from reference TRBV5-5 and TRBJ1-1): DAGVTQSPTHLIKTRGQQVTLRCSPISGHKSVSWYQQVLGQGPQFIFQYYEKEERGRGNFPDRFSARQFPNYSSELNVNALLLGDSALYLCASSLWGNTEAFFGQGTRLTVV.

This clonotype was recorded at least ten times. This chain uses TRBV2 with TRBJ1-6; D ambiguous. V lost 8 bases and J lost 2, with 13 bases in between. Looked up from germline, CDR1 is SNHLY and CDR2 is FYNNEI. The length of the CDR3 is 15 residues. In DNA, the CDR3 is TGTGCCAGCGTTACGGGATTCACCTATAATTCACCCCTCCACTTT. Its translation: CASVTGFTYNSPLHF.

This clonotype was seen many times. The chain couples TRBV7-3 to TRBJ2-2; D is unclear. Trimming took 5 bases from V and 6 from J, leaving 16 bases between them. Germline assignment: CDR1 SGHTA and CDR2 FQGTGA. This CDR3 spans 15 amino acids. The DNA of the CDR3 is TGTGCCAGCAGCGCCCAGGACCGTTCCTCCGGGGAGCTGTTTTTT. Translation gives CASSAQDRSSGELFF. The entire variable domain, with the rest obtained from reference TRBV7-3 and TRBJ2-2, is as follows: GAGVSQTPSNKVTEKGKYVELRCDPISGHTALYWYRQSLGQGPEFLIYFQGTGAADDSGLPNDRFFAVRPEGSVSTLKIQRTERGDSAVYLCASSAQDRSSGELFFGEGSRLTVL.

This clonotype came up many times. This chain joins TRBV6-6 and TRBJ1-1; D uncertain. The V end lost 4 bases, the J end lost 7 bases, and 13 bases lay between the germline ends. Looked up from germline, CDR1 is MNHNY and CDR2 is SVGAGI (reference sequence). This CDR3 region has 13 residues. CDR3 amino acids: CASSSPDTSEAFF. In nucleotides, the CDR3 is TGTGCCAGCAGTTCTCCCGACACAAGTGAAGCTTTCTTT.

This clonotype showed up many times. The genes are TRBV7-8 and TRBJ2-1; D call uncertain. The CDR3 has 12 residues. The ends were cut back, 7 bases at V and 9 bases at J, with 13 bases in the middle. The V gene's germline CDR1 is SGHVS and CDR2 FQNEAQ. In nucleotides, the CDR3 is TGTGCCAGCACACGACGGGCTACTGAGCAGTTCTTC. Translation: CASTRRATEQFF.

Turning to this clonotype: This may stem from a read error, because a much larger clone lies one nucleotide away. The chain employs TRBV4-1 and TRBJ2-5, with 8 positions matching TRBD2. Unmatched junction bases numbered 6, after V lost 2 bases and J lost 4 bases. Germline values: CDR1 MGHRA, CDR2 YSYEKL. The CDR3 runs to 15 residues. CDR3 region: CASSQPGGPGETQYF. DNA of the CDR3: TGCGCCAGCAGCCAACCGGGGGGGCCTGGAGAGACCCAGTACTTC.

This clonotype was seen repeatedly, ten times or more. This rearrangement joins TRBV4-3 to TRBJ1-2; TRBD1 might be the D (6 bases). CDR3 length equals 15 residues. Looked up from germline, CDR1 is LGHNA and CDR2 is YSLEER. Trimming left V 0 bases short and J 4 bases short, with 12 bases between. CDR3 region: CASSQDQRGGYGYTF. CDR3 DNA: TGCGCCAGCAGCCAAGATCAGAGGGGGGGCTATGGCTACACCTTC.

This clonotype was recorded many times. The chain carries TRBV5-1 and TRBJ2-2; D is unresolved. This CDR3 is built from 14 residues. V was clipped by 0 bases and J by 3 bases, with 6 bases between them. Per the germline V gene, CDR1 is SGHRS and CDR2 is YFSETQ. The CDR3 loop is CASSLVWYTGELFF. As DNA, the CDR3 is TGCGCCAGCAGCTTGGTTTGGTACACCGGGGAGCTGTTTTTT. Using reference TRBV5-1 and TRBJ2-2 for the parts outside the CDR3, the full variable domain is KAGVTQTPRYLIKTRGQQVTLSCSPISGHRSVSWYQQTPGQGLQFLFEYFSETQRNKGNFPGRFSGRQFSNSRSEMNVSTLELGDSALYLCASSLVWYTGELFFGEGSRLTVL.

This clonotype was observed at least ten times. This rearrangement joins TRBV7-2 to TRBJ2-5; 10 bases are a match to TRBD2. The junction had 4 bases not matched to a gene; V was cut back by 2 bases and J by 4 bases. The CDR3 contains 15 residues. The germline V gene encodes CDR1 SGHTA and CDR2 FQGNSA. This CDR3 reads CASSLTASGGETQYF. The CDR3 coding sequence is TGTGCCAGCAGCTTAACGGCTAGCGGGGGAGAGACCCAGTACTTC.

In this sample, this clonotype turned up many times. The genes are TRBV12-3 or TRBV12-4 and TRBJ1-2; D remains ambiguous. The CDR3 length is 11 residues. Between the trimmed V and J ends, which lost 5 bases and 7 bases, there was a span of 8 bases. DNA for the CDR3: TGTGCCAGCAGTCGGCGTCGTGGCTACACCTTC. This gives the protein CASSRRRGYTF.

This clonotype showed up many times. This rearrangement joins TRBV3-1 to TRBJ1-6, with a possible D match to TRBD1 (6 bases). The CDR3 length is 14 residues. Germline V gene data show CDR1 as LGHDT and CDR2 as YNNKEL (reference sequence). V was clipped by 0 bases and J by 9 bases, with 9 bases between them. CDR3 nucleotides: TGTGCCAGCAGCCAAGACGGGGGGCTTTCACCCCTCCACTTT. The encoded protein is CASSQDGGLSPLHF. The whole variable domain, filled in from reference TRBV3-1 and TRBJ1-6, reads DTAVSQTPKYLVTQMGNDKSIKCEQNLGHDTMYWYKQDSKKFLKIMFSYNNKELIINETVPNRFSPKSPDKAHLNLHINSLELGDSAVYFCASSQDGGLSPLHFGNGTRLTVT.

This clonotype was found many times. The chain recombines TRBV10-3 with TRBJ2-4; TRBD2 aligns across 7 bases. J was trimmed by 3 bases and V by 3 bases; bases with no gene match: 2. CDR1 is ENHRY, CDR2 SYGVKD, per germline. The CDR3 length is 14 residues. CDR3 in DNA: TGTGCCATCAGTGAAAGGGAGGGCAAAAACATTCAGTACTTC. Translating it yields CAISEREGKNIQYF.

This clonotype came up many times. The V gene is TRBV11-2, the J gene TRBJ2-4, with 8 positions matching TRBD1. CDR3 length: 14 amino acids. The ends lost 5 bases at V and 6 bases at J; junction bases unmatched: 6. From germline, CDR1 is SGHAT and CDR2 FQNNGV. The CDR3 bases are TGTGCCAGCAGCGAGGACAGGGACAGAAACATTCAGTACTTC. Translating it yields CASSEDRDRNIQYF. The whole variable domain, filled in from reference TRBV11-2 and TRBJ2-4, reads EAGVAQSPRYKIIEKRQSVAFWCNPISGHATLYWYQQILGQGPKLLIQFQNNGVVDDSQLPKDRFSAERLKGVDSTLKIQPAKLEDSAVYLCASSEDRDRNIQYFGAGTRLSVL.

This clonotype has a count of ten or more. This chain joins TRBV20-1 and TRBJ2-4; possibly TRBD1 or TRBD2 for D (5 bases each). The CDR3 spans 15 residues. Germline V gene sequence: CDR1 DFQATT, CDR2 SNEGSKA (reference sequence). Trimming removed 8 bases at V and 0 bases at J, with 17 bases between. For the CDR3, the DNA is TGCAGTCTGGTTATGGGACCACTAGCCAAAAACATTCAGTACTTC. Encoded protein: CSLVMGPLAKNIQYF.

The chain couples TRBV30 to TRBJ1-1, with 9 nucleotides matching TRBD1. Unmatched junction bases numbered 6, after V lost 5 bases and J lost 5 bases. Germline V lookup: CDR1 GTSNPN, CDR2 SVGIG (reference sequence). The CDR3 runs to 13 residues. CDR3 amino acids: CAWDNRGHTEAFF. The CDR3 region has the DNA TGTGCCTGGGACAACAGGGGGCATACTGAAGCTTTCTTT.

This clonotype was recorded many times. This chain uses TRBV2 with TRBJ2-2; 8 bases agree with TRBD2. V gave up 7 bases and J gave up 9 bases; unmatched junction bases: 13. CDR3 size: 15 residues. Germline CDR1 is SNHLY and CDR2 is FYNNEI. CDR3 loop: CASIPDRTSRRELFF. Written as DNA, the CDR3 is TGTGCCAGCATTCCGGACCGGACTAGCAGGCGGGAGCTGTTTTTT.

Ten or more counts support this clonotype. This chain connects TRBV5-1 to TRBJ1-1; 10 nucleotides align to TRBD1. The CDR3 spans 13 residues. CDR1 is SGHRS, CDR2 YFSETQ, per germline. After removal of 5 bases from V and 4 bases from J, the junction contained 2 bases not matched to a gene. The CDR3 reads CASRGQGLTEAFF. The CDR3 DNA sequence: TGCGCCAGCAGGGGACAGGGGCTCACTGAAGCTTTCTTT.

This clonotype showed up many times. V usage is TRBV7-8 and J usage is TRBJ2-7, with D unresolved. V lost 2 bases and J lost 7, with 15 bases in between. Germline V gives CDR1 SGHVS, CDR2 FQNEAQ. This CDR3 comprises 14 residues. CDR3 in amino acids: CASSLLSDVGEQYV. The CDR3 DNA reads TGTGCCAGCAGCTTATTATCCGATGTGGGAGAGCAGTACGTC.

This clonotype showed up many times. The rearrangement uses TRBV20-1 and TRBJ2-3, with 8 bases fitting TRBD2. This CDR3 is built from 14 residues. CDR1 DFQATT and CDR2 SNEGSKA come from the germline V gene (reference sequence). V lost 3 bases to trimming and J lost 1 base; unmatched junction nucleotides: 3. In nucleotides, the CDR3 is TGCAGTGCTAGGTCCGGGGGGGGCACAGATACGCAGTATTTT. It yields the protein CSARSGGGTDTQYF.

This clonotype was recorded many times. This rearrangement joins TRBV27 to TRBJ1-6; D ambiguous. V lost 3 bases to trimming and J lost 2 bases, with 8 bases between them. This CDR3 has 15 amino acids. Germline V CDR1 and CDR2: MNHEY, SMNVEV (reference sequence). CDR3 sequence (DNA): TGTGCCAGCAGTTTGTCGGGGACCTATAATTCACCCCTCCACTTT. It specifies CASSLSGTYNSPLHF.